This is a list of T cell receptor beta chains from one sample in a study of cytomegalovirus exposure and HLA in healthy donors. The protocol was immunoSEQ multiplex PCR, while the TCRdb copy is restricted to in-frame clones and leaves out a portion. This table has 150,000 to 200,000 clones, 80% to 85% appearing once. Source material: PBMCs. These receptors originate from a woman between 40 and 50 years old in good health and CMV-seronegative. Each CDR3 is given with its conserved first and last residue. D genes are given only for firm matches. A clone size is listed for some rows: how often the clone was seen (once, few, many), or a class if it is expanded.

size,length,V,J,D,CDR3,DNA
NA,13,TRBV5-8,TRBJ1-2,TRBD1,CASSLDRDDGYTF,TGTGCCAGCAGCTTAGACAGGGACGATGGCTACACCTTC
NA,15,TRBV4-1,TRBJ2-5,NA,CASSQDIMTSETQYF,TGCGCCAGCAGCCAAGATATTATGACAAGTGAGACCCAGTACTTC
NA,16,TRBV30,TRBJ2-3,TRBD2,CAVKAGVSPSTDTQYF,TGTGCCGTCAAAGCGGGAGTTAGCCCTAGCACAGATACGCAGTATTTT
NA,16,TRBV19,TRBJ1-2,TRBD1,CASSTQGQGIRYGYTF,TGTGCCAGTAGTACCCAGGGACAGGGGATTCGCTATGGCTACACCTTC
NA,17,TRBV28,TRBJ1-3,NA,CASSLAGGHFSGNTIYF,TGTGCCAGCAGCCTAGCGGGAGGACACTTCTCTGGAAACACCATATATTTT
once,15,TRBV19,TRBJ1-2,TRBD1,CASSPDRDDNYGYTF,TGTGCCAGTAGTCCCGACAGGGATGACAACTATGGCTACACCTTC
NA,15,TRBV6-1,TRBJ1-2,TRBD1,CASSATGQGSWGYTF,TGTGCCAGCAGTGCCACTGGACAGGGCTCTTGGGGCTACACCTTC
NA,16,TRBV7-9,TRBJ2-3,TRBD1,CASSFTGVPPTDTQYF,TGTGCCAGCAGCTTCACAGGGGTTCCGCCCACAGATACGCAGTATTTT
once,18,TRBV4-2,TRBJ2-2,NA,CASSQDRRRTTNTGELFF,TGTGCCAGCAGCCAAGATCGGAGGAGGACTACGAACACCGGGGAGCTGTTTTTT
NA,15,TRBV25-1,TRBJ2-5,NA,CASSELRGGQETQYF,TGTGCCAGCAGTGAATTGAGAGGGGGCCAAGAGACCCAGTACTTC
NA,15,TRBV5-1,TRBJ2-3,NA,CASSFPNGGTDTQYF,TGCGCCAGCAGCTTTCCGAATGGAGGCACAGATACGCAGTATTTT
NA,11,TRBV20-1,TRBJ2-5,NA,CSGQYQETQYF,TGCAGTGGACAGTACCAAGAGACCCAGTACTTC
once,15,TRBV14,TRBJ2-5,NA,CASSQGRMYQETQYF,TGTGCCAGCAGCCAAGGCAGGATGTACCAAGAGACCCAGTACTTC
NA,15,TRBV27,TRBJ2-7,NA,CASSPSTGIEYEQYF,TGTGCCAGCAGTCCCAGTACGGGGATTGAATACGAGCAGTACTTC
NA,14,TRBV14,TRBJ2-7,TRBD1,CASSQRQGGYEQYF,TGTGCCAGCAGCCAAAGACAGGGGGGGTACGAGCAGTACTTC
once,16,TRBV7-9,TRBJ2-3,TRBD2,CASSLRLAGRPDTQYF,TGTGCCAGCAGCCTCCGACTAGCGGGAAGACCAGATACGCAGTATTTT
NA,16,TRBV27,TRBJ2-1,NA,CASSLYGQGGTDEQFF,TGTGCCAGCAGTTTATACGGACAGGGAGGGACCGATGAGCAGTTCTTC
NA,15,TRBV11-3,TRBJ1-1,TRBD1,CASSTPQGMNTEAFF,TGTGCCAGCAGCACCCCACAGGGGATGAACACTGAAGCTTTCTTT
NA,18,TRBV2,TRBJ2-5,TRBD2,CASRGTMVAGGPQETQYF,TGTGCCAGCAGGGGTACGATGGTTGCGGGAGGACCCCAAGAGACCCAGTACTTC
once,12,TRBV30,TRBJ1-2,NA,CASNTGWGGYTF,TGTGCCAGCAATACAGGGTGGGGAGGCTACACCTTC
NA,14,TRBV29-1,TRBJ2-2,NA,CSVVASRLSGELFF,TGCAGCGTTGTGGCTAGCCGCCTATCCGGGGAGCTGTTTTTT
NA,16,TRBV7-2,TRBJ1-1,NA,CASSLALSQGGTEAFF,TGTGCCAGCAGCTTAGCGCTATCTCAGGGTGGCACTGAAGCTTTCTTT
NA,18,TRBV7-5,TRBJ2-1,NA,CVRSLGSGRIASYNEQFF,TGTGTCAGAAGCTTGGGTAGCGGGAGGATCGCAAGCTACAATGAGCAGTTCTTC
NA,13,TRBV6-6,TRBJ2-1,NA,CASEGEGYNEQFF,TGTGCCAGCGAGGGGGAGGGATACAATGAGCAGTTCTTC
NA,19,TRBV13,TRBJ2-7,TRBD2,CASSSGGTGTSGSVNEQYF,TGTGCCAGCAGTTCGGGGGGGACCGGGACTAGCGGGAGTGTCAACGAGCAGTACTTC
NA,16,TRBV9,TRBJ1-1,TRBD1,CASSVLGTGVGTEAFF,TGTGCCAGCAGCGTCCTGGGGACAGGGGTAGGCACTGAAGCTTTCTTT
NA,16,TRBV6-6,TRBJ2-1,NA,CASSPSFGTSYNEQFF,TGTGCCAGCAGCCCCTCGTTCGGTACGTCCTACAATGAGCAGTTCTTC
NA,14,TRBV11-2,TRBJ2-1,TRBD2,CASSMTSGSYEQFF,TGTGCCAGCAGCATGACTAGCGGGAGTTATGAGCAGTTCTTC
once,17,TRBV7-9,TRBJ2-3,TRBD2,CASSLALNQREPDTQYF,TGTGCCAGCAGCTTAGCGCTAAATCAGCGGGAGCCCGATACGCAGTATTTT
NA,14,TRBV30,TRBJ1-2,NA,CACHGGGFGYGYTF,TGTGCCTGCCACGGAGGAGGGTTCGGCTATGGCTACACCTTC
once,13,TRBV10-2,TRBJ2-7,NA,CASKDTLSYEQYF,TGCGCCAGCAAGGACACTTTGTCCTACGAGCAGTACTTC
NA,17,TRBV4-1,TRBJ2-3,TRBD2,CASSQVLSGASTDTQYF,TGCGCCAGCAGCCAAGTTCTTAGCGGGGCTAGCACAGATACGCAGTATTTT
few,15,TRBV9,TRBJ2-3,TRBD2,CASSVGGRATDTQYF,TGTGCCAGCAGCGTCGGCGGGAGGGCCACAGATACGCAGTATTTT
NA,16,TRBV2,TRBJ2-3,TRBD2,CASSPYGGRAADTQYF,TGTGCCAGCAGCCCCTACGGAGGGAGGGCGGCAGATACGCAGTATTTT
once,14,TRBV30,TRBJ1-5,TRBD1,CAWNRQGAYQPQHF,TGTGCCTGGAACCGACAGGGGGCCTACCAGCCCCAGCATTTT
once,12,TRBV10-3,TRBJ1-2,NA,CAAQGGDNGYTF,TGTGCCGCCCAGGGAGGGGACAATGGCTACACCTTC
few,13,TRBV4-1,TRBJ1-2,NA,CASSLLPGQGYTF,TGCGCCAGCAGCCTGCTGCCAGGGCAAGGCTACACCTTC
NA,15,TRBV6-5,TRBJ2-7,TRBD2,CASTASGNAHYEQYF,TGTGCCAGCACCGCTAGCGGGAATGCCCACTACGAGCAGTACTTC
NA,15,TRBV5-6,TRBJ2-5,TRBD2,CASSLLSGGQETQYF,TGTGCCAGCAGCTTGCTTAGCGGGGGACAAGAGACCCAGTACTTC
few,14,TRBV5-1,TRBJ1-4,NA,CASSLVGRNEKLFF,TGCGCCAGCAGCTTGGTTGGCAGGAATGAAAAACTGTTTTTT
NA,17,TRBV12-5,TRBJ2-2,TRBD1,CASGLPPDRGWTGELFF,TGTGCTAGTGGTTTGCCTCCGGACAGGGGGTGGACCGGGGAGCTGTTTTTT
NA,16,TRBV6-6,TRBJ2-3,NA,CASSYVRPPHTDTQYF,TGTGCCAGCAGTTACGTCCGCCCCCCACACACAGATACGCAGTATTTT
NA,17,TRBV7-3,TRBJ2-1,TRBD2,CASSAGTSGRAGNEQFF,TGTGCCAGCAGCGCCGGGACTAGCGGGAGGGCCGGGAATGAGCAGTTCTTC
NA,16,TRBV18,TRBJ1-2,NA,CASSPGLHRGDYGYTF,TGTGCCAGCTCACCAGGGCTTCATAGGGGTGACTATGGCTACACCTTC
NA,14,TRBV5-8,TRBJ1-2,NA,CASSRRDLSRGYTF,TGTGCCAGCAGCCGACGGGACTTATCGAGGGGCTACACCTTC
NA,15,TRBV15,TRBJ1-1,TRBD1,CATSHRTGGGTEAFF,TGTGCCACCAGCCACCGGACAGGAGGGGGGACTGAAGCTTTCTTT
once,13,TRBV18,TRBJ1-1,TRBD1,CASSPEQGEGAFF,TGTGCCAGCTCACCGGAACAGGGGGAGGGAGCTTTCTTT
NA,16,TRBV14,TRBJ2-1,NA,CASSQVGTATYNEQFF,TGTGCCAGCAGCCAAGTAGGAACAGCAACCTACAATGAGCAGTTCTTC
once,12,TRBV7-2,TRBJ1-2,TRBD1,CASSPTGLGYTF,TGTGCCAGCAGTCCGACAGGGTTAGGCTACACCTTC
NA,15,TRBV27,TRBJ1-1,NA,CASSPLDSLNTEAFF,TGTGCCAGCAGTCCCCTCGACAGTTTGAACACTGAAGCTTTCTTT
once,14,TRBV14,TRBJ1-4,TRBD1,CASSQTGTAEKLFF,TGTGCCAGCAGCCAAACGGGGACAGCGGAAAAACTGTTTTTT
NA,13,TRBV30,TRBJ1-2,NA,CAWNSQVVNGYTF,TGTGCCTGGAACTCCCAGGTTGTGAATGGCTACACCTTC
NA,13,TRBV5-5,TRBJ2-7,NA,CASSLGLLYEQYF,TGTGCCAGCAGCCTGGGACTCCTCTACGAGCAGTACTTC
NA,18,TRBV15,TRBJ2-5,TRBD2,CATSRDLFLSGSGETQYF,TGTGCCACCAGCAGAGATCTATTTCTTAGCGGGAGTGGAGAGACCCAGTACTTC
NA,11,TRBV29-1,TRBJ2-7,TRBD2,CSATGTSEQYF,TGCAGCGCTACTGGGACTAGCGAGCAGTACTTC
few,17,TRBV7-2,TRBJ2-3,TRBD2,CASSPSRASGFADTQYF,TGTGCCAGCAGCCCCTCAAGAGCTAGCGGGTTTGCTGATACGCAGTATTTT
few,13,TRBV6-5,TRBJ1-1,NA,CASSSSRAAEAFF,TGTGCCAGCAGTTCGTCAAGAGCTGCTGAAGCTTTCTTT
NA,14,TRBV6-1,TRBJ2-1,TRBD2,CASRPGLAGGEQFF,TGTGCCAGCAGACCGGGACTAGCGGGTGGTGAGCAGTTCTTC
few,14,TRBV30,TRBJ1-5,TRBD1,CAFRQGASNQPQHF,TGTGCCTTTAGACAGGGGGCGAGCAATCAGCCCCAGCATTTT